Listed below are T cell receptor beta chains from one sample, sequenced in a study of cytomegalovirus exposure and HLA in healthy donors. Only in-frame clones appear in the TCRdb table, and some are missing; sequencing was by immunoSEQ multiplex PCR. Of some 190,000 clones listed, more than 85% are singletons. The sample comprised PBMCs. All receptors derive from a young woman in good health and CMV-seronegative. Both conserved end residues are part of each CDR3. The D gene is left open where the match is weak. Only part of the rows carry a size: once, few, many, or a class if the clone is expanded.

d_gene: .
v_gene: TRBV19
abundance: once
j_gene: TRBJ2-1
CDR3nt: TGTGCCAGTAGCACCGAAACCGCAAATACAAATGAGCAGTTCTTC
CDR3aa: CASSTETANTNEQFF

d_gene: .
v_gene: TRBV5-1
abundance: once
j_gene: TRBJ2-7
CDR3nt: TGCGCCAGCAGCCCGGCCAGGGGCAGGGTCTACGAGCAGTACTTC
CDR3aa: CASSPARGRVYEQYF

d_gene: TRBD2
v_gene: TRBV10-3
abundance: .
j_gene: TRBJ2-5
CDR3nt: TGTGCCATCAGTGAGTCCCGGACTAGTGGGGAGACCCAGTACTTC
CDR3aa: CAISESRTSGETQYF

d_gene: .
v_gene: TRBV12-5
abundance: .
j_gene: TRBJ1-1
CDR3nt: TGTGCTAGTAGTGGGAGGGGGAACACTGAAGCTTTCTTT
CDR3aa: CASSGRGNTEAFF

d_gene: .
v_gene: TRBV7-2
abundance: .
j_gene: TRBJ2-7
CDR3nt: TGTGCCAGCGGGATGGACTACTCCTACGAGCAGTACTTC
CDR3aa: CASGMDYSYEQYF

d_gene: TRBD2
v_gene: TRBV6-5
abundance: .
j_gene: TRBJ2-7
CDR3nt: TGTGCCAGCAGTTACGGGGGGGGGAGTTACGAGCAGTACTTC
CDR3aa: CASSYGGGSYEQYF

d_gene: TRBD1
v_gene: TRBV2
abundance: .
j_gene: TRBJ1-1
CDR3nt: TGTGCCAGCAACCTCGACAGGGACGAAGCTTTCTTT
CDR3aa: CASNLDRDEAFF

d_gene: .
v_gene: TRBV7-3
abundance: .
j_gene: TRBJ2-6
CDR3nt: TGTGCCAGCAGCCCCTCATCAGCGCGTGGGGCCAACGTCCTGACTTTC
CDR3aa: CASSPSSARGANVLTF

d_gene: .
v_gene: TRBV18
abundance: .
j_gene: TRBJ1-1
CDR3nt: TGTGCCAGCTCACCACAGGGGGATAGTAACTCTGAAGCTTTCTTT
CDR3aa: CASSPQGDSNSEAFF

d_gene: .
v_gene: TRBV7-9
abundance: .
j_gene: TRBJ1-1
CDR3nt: TGTGCCAGCAGCTTATGGGGCGGGGGGTTGAACACTGAAGCTTTCTTT
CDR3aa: CASSLWGGGLNTEAFF

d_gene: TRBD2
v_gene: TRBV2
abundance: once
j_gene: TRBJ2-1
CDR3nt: TGTGCCAGCAGTGACCGACTAGCGGGGGCGGGGGAGCAGTTCTTC
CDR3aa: CASSDRLAGAGEQFF

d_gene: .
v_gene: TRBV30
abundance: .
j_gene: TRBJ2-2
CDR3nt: TGTGCCTGGAGTGTAAACAGCTGGGAGCTGTTTTTT
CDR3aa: CAWSVNSWELFF

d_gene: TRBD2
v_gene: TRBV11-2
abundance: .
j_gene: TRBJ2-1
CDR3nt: TGTGCCAGCAGCTTAGATTGGTCTAGCGGCCCCTACAATGAGCAGTTCTTC
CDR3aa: CASSLDWSSGPYNEQFF

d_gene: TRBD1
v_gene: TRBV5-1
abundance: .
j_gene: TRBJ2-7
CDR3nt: TGCGCCAGCAGCCTCCCGGGACAGGGGGTTTCCGAGCAGTACTTC
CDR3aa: CASSLPGQGVSEQYF

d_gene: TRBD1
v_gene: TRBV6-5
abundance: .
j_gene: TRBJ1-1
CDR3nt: TGTGCCAGCAGGTGGACAGGGCCGAACACTGAAGCTTTCTTT
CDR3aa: CASRWTGPNTEAFF

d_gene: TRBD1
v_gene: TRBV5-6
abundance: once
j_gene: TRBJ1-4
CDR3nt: TGTGCCAGCAGCGGGACAGGCTACTTAGAAACAACTAATGAAAAACTGTTTTTT
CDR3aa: CASSGTGYLETTNEKLFF

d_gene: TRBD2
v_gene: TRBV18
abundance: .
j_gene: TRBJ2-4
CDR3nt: TGTGCCAGCTCACCCCCCGGACTAGCGAACATTCAGTACTTC
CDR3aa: CASSPPGLANIQYF

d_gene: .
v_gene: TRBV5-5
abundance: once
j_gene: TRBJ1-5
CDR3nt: TGTGCCAGCAGCACAGCCTACACAGTCACTGTGGGCAATCAGCCCCAGCATTTT
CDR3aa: CASSTAYTVTVGNQPQHF

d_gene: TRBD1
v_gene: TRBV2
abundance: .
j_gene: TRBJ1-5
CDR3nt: TGTGCCAGCAGTCTTCAGGGGGACCACGTTGCTCAGCCCCAGCATTTT
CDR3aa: CASSLQGDHVAQPQHF

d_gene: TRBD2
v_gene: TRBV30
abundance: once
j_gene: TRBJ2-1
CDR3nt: TGTGCCTGGAGTGGGGAGGGTAGCTCCTACAATGAGCAGTTCTTC
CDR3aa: CAWSGEGSSYNEQFF

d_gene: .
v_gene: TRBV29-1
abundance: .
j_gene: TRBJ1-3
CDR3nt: TGCAGCGTTGAATCAGAGGCAGAATCTGGAAACACCATATATTTT
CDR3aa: CSVESEAESGNTIYF

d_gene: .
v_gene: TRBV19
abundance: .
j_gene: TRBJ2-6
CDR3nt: TGTGCCAGTAAGAGCTCTGGGGCCAACGTCCTGACTTTC
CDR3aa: CASKSSGANVLTF

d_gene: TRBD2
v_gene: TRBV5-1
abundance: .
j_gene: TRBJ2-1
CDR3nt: TGCGCCAGCAGCTTGGAGGGACTAGCGGGAGAGGACAATGAGCAGTTCTTC
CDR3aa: CASSLEGLAGEDNEQFF

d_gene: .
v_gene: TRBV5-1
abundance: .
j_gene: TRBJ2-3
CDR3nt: TGCGCCAGCAGCCACCTAGCGAAGTGGCGGGGCACAGATACGCAGTATTTT
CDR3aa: CASSHLAKWRGTDTQYF

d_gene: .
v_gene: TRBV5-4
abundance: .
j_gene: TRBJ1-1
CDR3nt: TGTGCCAGCAGCACGGAGACTGGCACTGAAGCTTTCTTT
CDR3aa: CASSTETGTEAFF

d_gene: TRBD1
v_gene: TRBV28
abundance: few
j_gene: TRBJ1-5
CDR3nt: TGTGCCAGCAGTTGGACAGGGGTTAATCAGCCCCAGCATTTT
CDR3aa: CASSWTGVNQPQHF

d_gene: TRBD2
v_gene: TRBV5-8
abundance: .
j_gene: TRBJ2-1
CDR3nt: TGTGCCAGCAGCTTTCAACTAGCGGGGGAGGACTATGAGCAGTTCTTC
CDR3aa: CASSFQLAGEDYEQFF

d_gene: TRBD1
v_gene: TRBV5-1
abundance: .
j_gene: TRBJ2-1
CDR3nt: TGCGCCAGCAGGCCTGGACAGGGAAATGAGCAGTTCTTC
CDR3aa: CASRPGQGNEQFF

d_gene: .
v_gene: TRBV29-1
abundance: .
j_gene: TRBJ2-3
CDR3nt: TGCAGCGTTGCCCGGAGTGCTAGCACAGATACGCAGTATTTT
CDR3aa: CSVARSASTDTQYF

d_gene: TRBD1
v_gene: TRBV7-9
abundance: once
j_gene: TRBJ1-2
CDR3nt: TGTGCCAGCAGCTTAGCTTTGGGACAGGGATCCTATGGCTACACCTTC
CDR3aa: CASSLALGQGSYGYTF

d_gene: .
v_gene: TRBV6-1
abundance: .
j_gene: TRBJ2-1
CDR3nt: TGTGCCAGCAGGCGAGACTTCTTCAATGAGCAGTTCTTC
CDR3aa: CASRRDFFNEQFF

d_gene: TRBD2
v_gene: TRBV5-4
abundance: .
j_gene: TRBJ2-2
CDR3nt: TGTGCCAGCAGCTTGAGTACTAGCGGGGGTTCCACCGGGGAGCTGTTTTTT
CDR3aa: CASSLSTSGGSTGELFF

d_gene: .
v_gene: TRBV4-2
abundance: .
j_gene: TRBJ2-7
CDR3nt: TGTGCCAGCAGCCAAGCCAGCGGAGCTTACGAGCAGTACTTC
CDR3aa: CASSQASGAYEQYF

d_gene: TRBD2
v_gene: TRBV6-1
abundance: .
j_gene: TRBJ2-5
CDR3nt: TGTGCCAGCAGTGCTCTAGCGGGGGGGCAAGAGACCCAGTACTTC
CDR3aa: CASSALAGGQETQYF

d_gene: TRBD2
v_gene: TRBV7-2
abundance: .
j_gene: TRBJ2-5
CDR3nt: TGTGCCAGCAGCAAATTAATCGGACTAGCGTACCAAGAGACCCAGTACTTC
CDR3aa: CASSKLIGLAYQETQYF

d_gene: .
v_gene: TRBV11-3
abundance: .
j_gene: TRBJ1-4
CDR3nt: TGTGCCAGCAGCTTTAGACAGGATGAAAAACTGTTTTTT
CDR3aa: CASSFRQDEKLFF

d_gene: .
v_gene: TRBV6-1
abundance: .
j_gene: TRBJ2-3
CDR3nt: TGTGCCAGCTGGGGAACAGGGACCACAGATACGCAGTATTTT
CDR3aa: CASWGTGTTDTQYF

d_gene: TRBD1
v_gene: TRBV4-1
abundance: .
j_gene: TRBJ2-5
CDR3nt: TGCGCCAGCAAGGAGGGGACAGGGGAGGAGACCCAGTACTTC
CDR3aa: CASKEGTGEETQYF